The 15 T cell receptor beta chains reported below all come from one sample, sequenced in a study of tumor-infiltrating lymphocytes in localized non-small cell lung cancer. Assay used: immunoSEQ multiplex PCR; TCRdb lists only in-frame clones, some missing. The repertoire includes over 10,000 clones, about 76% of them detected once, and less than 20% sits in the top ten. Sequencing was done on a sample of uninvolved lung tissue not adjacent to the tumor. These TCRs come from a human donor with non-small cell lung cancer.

The CDR3: CASSINRSPEAFF. Here the CDR3 DNA reads TGTGCCAGCAGCATAAACAGGTCCCCTGAAGCTTTCTTT. J is TRBJ1-1 and V is TRBV11-1; D perhaps matches TRBD1 (5 bases). The germline CDR1 and CDR2 sequences are SGHAT and FQDESV (reference sequence). This CDR3 contains 13 residues. The germline V and J ends were trimmed by 5 bases and 6 bases, with 13 bases remaining between them.

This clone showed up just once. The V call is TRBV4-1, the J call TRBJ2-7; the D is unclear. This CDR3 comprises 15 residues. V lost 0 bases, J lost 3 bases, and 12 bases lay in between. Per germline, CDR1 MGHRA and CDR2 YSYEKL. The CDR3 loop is CASSQEPYKRYEQYF. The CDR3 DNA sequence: TGCGCCAGCAGCCAAGAACCCTACAAGCGCTACGAGCAGTACTTC.

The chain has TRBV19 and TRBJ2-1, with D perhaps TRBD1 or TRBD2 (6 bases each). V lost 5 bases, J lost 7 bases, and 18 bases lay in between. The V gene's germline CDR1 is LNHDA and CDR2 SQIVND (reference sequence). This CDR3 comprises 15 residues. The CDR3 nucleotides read TGTGCCAGTAGTCCGGGGGCGCGGGGTACGAATGAGCAGTTCTTC. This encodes CASSPGARGTNEQFF.

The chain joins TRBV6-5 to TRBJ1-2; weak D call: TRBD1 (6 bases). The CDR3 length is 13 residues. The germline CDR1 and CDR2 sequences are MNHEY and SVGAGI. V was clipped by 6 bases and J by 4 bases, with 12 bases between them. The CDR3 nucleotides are TGTGCCAGCAGCTCCGACAGGATCTATGGCTACACCTTC. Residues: CASSSDRIYGYTF.

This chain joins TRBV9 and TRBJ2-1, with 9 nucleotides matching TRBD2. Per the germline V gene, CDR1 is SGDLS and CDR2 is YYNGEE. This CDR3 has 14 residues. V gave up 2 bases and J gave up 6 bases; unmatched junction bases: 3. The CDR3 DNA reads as TGTGCCAGCAGCGTGGGACTAGCTACCAATGAGCAGTTCTTC. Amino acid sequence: CASSVGLATNEQFF.

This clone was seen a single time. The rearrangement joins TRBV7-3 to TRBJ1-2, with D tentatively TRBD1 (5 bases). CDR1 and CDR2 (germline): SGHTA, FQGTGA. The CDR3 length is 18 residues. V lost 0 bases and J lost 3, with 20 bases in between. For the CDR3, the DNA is TGTGCCAGCAGCTTAACAGGGACTCGACCTGCCGGGGACTATGGCTACACCTTC. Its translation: CASSLTGTRPAGDYGYTF. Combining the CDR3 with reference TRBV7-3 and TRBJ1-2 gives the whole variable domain GAGVSQTPSNKVTEKGKYVELRCDPISGHTALYWYRQSLGQGPEFLIYFQGTGAADDSGLPNDRFFAVRPEGSVSTLKIQRTERGDSAVYLCASSLTGTRPAGDYGYTFGSGTRLTVV.

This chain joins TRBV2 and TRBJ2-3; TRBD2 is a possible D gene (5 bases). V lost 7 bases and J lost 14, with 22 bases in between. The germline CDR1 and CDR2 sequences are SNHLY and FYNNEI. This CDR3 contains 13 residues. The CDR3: CASTPRVETVGYF. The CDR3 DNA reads TGTGCCAGCACCCCGAGGGTCGAAACCGTGGGGTATTTT.

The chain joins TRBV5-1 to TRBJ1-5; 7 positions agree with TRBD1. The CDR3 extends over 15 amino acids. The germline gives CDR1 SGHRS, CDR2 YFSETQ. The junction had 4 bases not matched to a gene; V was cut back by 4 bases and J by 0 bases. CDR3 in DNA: TGCGCCAGCAGCCCGGGACAGTATAGCAATCAGCCCCAGCATTTT. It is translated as CASSPGQYSNQPQHF. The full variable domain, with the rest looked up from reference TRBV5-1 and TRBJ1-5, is KAGVTQTPRYLIKTRGQQVTLSCSPISGHRSVSWYQQTPGQGLQFLFEYFSETQRNKGNFPGRFSGRQFSNSRSEMNVSTLELGDSALYLCASSPGQYSNQPQHFGDGTRLSIL.

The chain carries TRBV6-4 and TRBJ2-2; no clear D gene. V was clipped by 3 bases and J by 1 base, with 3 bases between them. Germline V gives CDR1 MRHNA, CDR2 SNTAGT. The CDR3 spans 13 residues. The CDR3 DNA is TGTGCCAGCAGTGATCGGAACACCGGGGAGCTGTTTTTT. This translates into CASSDRNTGELFF.

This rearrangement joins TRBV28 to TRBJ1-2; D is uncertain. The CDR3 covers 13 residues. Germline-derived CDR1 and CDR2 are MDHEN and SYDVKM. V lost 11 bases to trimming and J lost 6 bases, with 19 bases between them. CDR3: CAFSARLDHGYTF. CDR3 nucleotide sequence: TGTGCCTTCTCTGCTCGGTTGGATCATGGCTACACCTTC.

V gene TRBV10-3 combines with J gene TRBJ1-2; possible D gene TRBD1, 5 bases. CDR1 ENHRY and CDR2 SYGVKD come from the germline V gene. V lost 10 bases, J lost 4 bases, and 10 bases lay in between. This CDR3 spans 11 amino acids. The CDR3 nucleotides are TGTGCCACCTGGCAGGGCTATGGCTACACCTTC. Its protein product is CATWQGYGYTF.

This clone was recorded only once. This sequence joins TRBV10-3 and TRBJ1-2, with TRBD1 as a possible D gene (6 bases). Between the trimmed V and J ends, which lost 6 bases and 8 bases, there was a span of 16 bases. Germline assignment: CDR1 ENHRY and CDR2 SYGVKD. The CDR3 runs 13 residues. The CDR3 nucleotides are TGTGCCATCAGCCCGAACAGGGTGGGGGGCTACACCTTC. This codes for CAISPNRVGGYTF.

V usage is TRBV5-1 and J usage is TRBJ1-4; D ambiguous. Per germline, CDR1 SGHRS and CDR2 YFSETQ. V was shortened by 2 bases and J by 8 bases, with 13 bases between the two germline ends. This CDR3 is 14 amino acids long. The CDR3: CASSLGRGKEKLFF. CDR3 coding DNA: TGCGCCAGCAGCTTAGGTCGGGGAAAGGAAAAACTGTTTTTT.

CDR3 sequence: CAWSGGVTYNEQFF. DNA of the CDR3: TGTGCCTGGAGCGGGGGGGTAACCTACAATGAGCAGTTCTTC. The rearrangement uses TRBV30 and TRBJ2-1; 8 positions agree with TRBD2. The germline gives CDR1 GTSNPN, CDR2 SVGIG (reference sequence). Trimming at V came to 3 bases and at J to 2 bases, leaving 3 bases not matched to a gene. CDR3 length: 14 amino acids.

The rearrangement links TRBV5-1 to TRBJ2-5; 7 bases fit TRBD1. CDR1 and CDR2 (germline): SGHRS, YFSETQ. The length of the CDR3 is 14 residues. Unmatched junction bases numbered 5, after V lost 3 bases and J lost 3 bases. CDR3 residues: CASSSTGIEETQYF. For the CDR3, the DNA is TGCGCCAGCAGCTCGACAGGGATAGAAGAGACCCAGTACTTC.